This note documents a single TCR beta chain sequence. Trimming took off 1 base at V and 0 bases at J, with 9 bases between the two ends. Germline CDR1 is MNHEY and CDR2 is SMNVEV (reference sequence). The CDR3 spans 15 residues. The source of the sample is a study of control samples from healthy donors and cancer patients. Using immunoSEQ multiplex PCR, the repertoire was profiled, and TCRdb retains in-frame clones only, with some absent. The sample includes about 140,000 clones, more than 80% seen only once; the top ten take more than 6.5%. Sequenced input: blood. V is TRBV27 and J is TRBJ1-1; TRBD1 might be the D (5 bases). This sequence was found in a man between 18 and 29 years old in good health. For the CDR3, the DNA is TGTGCCAGCAGTTTATTTGGGGCGATGAACACTGAAGCTTTCTTT. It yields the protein CASSLFGAMNTEAFF.